This T cell receptor (beta chain) was observed in a study of blood T cell repertoires in COVID-19. Germline V lookup: CDR1 SEHNR, CDR2 FQNEAQ (reference sequence). Trimming at V came to 5 bases and at J to 0 bases, leaving 11 bases not matched to a gene. This CDR3 has 17 amino acids. Across about two dozen US areas, participants ranged in age from roughly 18 to 89 years. Method: immunoSEQ multiplex PCR; TCRdb's copy keeps in-frame clones and lacks some. The table shows about 270,000 clones, with approximately 90% occurring only once. Sequencing was carried out using PBMCs or T cells enriched from blood (not recorded which). The source of this sequence is a woman in her twenties or thirties with acute COVID-19. The chain is built from TRBV7-9 and TRBJ2-3; TRBD2 matches at 7 bases. In DNA, the CDR3 is TGTGCCAGCAGCCCTCCAGGTAGCGGGTTCAGCACAGATACGCAGTATTTT. Protein sequence: CASSPPGSGFSTDTQYF. The whole variable domain, filled in from reference TRBV7-9 and TRBJ2-3, reads DTGVSQNPRHKITKRGQNVTFRCDPISEHNRLYWYRQTLGQGPEFLTYFQNEAQLEKSRLLSDRFSAERPKGSFSTLEIQRTEQGDSAMYLCASSPPGSGFSTDTQYFGPGTRLTVL.